The clone carrying this TCR beta chain was observed a handful of times. What it binds is unknown. This record belongs to a study of cytomegalovirus exposure and HLA in healthy donors. A multiplex PCR was run with 60 Vbeta primers and 13 Jbeta primers. The data were produced by immunoSEQ multiplex PCR, yet TCRdb's version contains in-frame clones alone and is incomplete. The table shows some 170,000 clones, with over 75% occurring only once. Findings and caveats of the study: By HLA locus, TCR association rates varied in a later analysis, with DRB1 showing the most and HLA-C the fewest.

CDR1 is MNHNY and CDR2 is SVGAGI in the germline V gene (reference sequence). Trimming pared 0 bases from V and 4 bases from J, leaving 4 bases between. The CDR3 loop spans 13 amino acids. This receptor was taken from a man aged 35 to 55 in good health and CMV-seropositive. The sample was PBMCs. The chain combines TRBV6-6 with TRBJ1-5; D is ambiguous. The CDR3 is CASSYSMNQPQHF. The CDR3 DNA reads TGTGCCAGCAGTTACTCCATGAATCAGCCCCAGCATTTT.